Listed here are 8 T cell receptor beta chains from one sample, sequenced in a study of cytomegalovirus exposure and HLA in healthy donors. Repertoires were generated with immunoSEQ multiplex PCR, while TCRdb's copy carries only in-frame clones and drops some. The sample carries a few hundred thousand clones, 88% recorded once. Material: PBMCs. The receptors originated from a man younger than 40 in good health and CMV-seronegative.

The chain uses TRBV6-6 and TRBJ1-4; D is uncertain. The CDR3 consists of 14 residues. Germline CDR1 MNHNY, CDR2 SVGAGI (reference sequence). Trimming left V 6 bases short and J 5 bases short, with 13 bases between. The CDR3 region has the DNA TGTGCCAGCAGGCGATCGGGAGGGAATGAAAAACTGTTTTTT. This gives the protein CASRRSGGNEKLFF.

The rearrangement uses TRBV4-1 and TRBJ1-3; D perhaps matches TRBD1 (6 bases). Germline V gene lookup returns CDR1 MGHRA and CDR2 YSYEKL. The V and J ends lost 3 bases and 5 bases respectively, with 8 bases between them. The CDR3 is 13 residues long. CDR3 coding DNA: TGCGCCAGCAGCCATGACAGGAGAAACACCATATATTTT. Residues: CASSHDRRNTIYF.

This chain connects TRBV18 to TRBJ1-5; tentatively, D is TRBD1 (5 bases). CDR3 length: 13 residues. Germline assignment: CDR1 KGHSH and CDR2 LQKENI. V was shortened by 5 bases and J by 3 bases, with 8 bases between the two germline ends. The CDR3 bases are TGTGCCAGCTCATCGGACATCAATCAGCCCCAGCATTTT. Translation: CASSSDINQPQHF.

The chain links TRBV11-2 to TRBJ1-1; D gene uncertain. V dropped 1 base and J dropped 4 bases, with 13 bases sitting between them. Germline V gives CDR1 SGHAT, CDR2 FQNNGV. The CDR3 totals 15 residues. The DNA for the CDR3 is TGTGCCAGCAGCTTAGGATGGGGAGGGATCACTGAAGCTTTCTTT. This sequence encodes CASSLGWGGITEAFF.

The CDR3 region has the DNA TGCAGCGATAGCGGGGGGGAAACAGATACGCAGTATTTT. It is translated as CSDSGGETDTQYF. This chain connects TRBV29-1 to TRBJ2-3, with 11 bases identical to TRBD2. This CDR3 has 13 residues. J lost 3 bases, V lost 7 bases, and 3 bases had no gene match. Germline values: CDR1 SQVTM, CDR2 ANQGSEA.

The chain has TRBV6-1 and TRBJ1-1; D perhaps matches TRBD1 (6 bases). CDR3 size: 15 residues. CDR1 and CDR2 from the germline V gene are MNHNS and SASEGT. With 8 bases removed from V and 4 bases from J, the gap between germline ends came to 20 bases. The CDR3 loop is CASDSPGTPFTEAFF. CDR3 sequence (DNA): TGTGCCAGCGATTCCCCCGGGACACCTTTCACTGAAGCTTTCTTT.

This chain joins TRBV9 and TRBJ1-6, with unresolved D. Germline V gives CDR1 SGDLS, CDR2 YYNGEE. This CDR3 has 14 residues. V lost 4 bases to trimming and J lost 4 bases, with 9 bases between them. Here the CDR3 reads CASSYGDYNSPLHF. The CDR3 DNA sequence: TGTGCCAGCAGCTACGGGGATTATAATTCACCCCTCCACTTT. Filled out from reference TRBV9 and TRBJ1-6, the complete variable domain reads DSGVTQTPKHLITATGQRVTLRCSPRSGDLSVYWYQQSLDQGLQFLIQYYNGEERAKGNILERFSAQQFPDLHSELNLSSLELGDSALYFCASSYGDYNSPLHFGNGTRLTVT.

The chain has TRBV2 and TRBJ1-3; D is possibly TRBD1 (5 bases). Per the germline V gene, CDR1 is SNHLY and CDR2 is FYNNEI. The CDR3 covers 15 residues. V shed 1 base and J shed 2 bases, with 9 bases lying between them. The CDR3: CASSEGRGPGNTIYF. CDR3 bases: TGTGCCAGCAGTGAAGGGAGGGGTCCTGGAAACACCATATATTTT.